The next 5 T cell receptor beta chains were all read from a single sample in a study of T cells in Graves' hyperthyroidism and ophthalmopathy. Researchers took RNA transcripts and amplified the TCR beta CDR3 regions from them. The study used the HTBI primer set for a first-round RT-PCR of the TCR CDR3. TCRdb ran MiXCR on the multiplex PCR reads and lists one entry per CDR3 protein. The sample includes about 840,000 distinct CDR3 sequences, about 38% of them seen just once. The sequencing sample was made of blood. The receptors stem from a young man with Graves' hyperthyroidism.

This chain uses TRBV5-1 with TRBJ2-5, with D perhaps TRBD1 or TRBD2 (5 bases each). The CDR3 is 14 amino acids. With 2 bases removed from V and 5 bases from J, the gap between germline ends came to 13 bases. Per germline, CDR1 SGHRS and CDR2 YFSETQ. CDR3 nucleotide sequence: TGCGCCAGCAGCTTAGGGGAGAAGTGGGAGACCCAGTACTTC. It codes for CASSLGEKWETQYF.

This clonotype was counted ten times or more. The chain combines TRBV29-1 with TRBJ1-1, with D unresolved. In germline, CDR1 is SQVTM, CDR2 ANQGSEA. Between the trimmed V and J ends, which lost 5 bases and 1 base, there was a span of 8 bases. This CDR3 region has 12 residues. The CDR3 is CSVKRQNTEAFF. Written as DNA, the CDR3 is TGCAGCGTTAAGAGGCAGAACACTGAAGCTTTCTTT.

This clonotype appeared many times. The V and J genes are TRBV24-1 and TRBJ2-5; D is ambiguous. CDR1 is KGHDR, CDR2 SFDVKD, per germline. The CDR3 runs to 13 residues. V was clipped by 4 bases and J by 5 bases, with 10 bases between them. Here the CDR3 DNA reads TGTGCCACCAGTGACCGGCTAGGGGAGACCCAGTACTTC. Protein sequence: CATSDRLGETQYF.

The chain uses TRBV12-3 or TRBV12-4 and TRBJ2-2; the D is unclear. The V end lost 5 bases, the J end lost 6 bases, and 16 bases lay between the germline ends. This CDR3 is built from 15 residues. The DNA of the CDR3 is TGTGCCAGCAGTACCGATCTAGGATATCCCGGGGAGCTGTTTTTT. It yields the protein CASSTDLGYPGELFF.

This clonotype has a single count. The chain is built from TRBV5-1 and TRBJ1-4; D is unclear. V lost 4 bases and J lost 4, with 17 bases in between. The CDR3 sequence is 16 residues long. The germline V gene has CDR1 SGHRS and CDR2 YFSETQ. CDR3 nucleotide sequence: TGCGCCAGCAGCCCGGAGCCGGGCCCCATTAATGAAAAACTGTTTTTT. Residues: CASSPEPGPINEKLFF.